These 29 T cell receptor beta chains originate from one sample sequenced in a study of blood T cell repertoires in COVID-19. The table came from immunoSEQ multiplex PCR; TCRdb's copy has only in-frame clones and leaves some out. The sample gives roughly 250,000 clones, 84% of which show up once; 4% is in the top ten. Sequenced: peripheral blood. The receptors here all came from a middle-aged man with acute or convalescent COVID-19.

This clone was seen more than once but under ten times. V gene TRBV28 combines with J gene TRBJ2-7; 8 nucleotides agree with TRBD2. Per the germline V gene, CDR1 is MDHEN and CDR2 is SYDVKM. V was clipped by 2 bases and J by 6 bases; unmatched bases: 3. This CDR3 region has 13 residues. DNA for the CDR3: TGTGCCAGCAGTTTAGGACTAGCTGCCGAGCAGTACTTC. Translation gives CASSLGLAAEQYF.

The V gene is TRBV5-5, the J gene TRBJ1-2, with TRBD1 matching 7 bases. After removal of 4 bases from V and 4 bases from J, the junction contained 4 bases not matched to a gene. The CDR3 spans 13 residues. Germline V CDR1 and CDR2: SGHKS, YYEKEE (reference sequence). CDR3 protein: CASSIRDSYGYTF. The CDR3 coding sequence is TGTGCCAGCAGCATCCGGGACAGCTATGGCTACACCTTC.

The chain links TRBV18 to TRBJ2-2; the match to TRBD2 covers 8 bases. CDR1 is KGHSH and CDR2 is LQKENI in the germline V gene. The CDR3 is 13 amino acids. J gave up 6 bases and V 10 bases, and 7 bases lay outside the gene matches. The CDR3 sequence is CATVSGGAGELFF. For the CDR3, the DNA is TGTGCCACCGTGAGCGGGGGAGCCGGGGAGCTGTTTTTT. Full variable domain (remainder filled in from reference TRBV18 and TRBJ2-2): NAGVMQNPRHLVRRRGQEARLRCSPMKGHSHVYWYRQLPEEGLKFMVYLQKENIIDESGMPKERFSAEFPKEGPSILRIQQVVRGDSAAYFCATVSGGAGELFFGEGSRLTVL.

The chain joins TRBV6-5 to TRBJ2-7; 7 bases are a match to TRBD1. This CDR3 contains 14 residues. The germline V gene encodes CDR1 MNHEY and CDR2 SVGAGI. J lost 5 bases, V lost 0 bases, and 4 bases had no gene match. As DNA, the CDR3 is TGTGCCAGCAGTTACTCGAGACAGGGTCACGAGCAGTACTTC. This codes for CASSYSRQGHEQYF.

V gene TRBV30 combines with J gene TRBJ1-1, with a possible D match to TRBD1 (5 bases). CDR3 length equals 17 residues. The germline V gene has CDR1 GTSNPN and CDR2 SVGIG (reference sequence). V was cut by 3 bases and J by 0 bases, with 20 bases left in between. The CDR3: CAWRALTRVGMNTEAFF. The CDR3 coding sequence is TGTGCCTGGAGAGCCCTAACCAGGGTCGGTATGAACACTGAAGCTTTCTTT.

This clone was detected a few times. The V gene is TRBV25-1, the J gene TRBJ1-2, with a weak D call TRBD1 (5 bases). The CDR3 covers 13 residues. With 8 bases removed from V and 3 bases from J, the gap between germline ends came to 13 bases. The germline V gene encodes CDR1 MGHDK and CDR2 SYGVNS. CDR3 sequence reads: CASAPGGDYGYTF. CDR3 bases: TGTGCCAGCGCACCGGGGGGGGACTATGGCTACACCTTC.

The J gene is TRBJ2-1, the V gene TRBV18; 10 bases are a match to TRBD1. The germline CDR1 and CDR2 sequences are KGHSH and LQKENI. The J segment lost 6 bases and the V segment lost 3 bases, leaving 8 bases of the junction unmatched. The length of the CDR3 is 16 residues. For the CDR3, the DNA is TGTGCCAGCTCACCGTCCGGGACAGGGGCCCTCAATGAGCAGTTCTTC. Protein product: CASSPSGTGALNEQFF. Filled out from reference TRBV18 and TRBJ2-1, the complete variable domain reads NAGVMQNPRHLVRRRGQEARLRCSPMKGHSHVYWYRQLPEEGLKFMVYLQKENIIDESGMPKERFSAEFPKEGPSILRIQQVVRGDSAAYFCASSPSGTGALNEQFFGPGTRLTVL.

The rearrangement joins TRBV27 to TRBJ1-3, with a tentative D call TRBD1 (6 bases). The germline V gene encodes CDR1 MNHEY and CDR2 SMNVEV (reference sequence). V was clipped by 6 bases and J by 3 bases, with 18 bases between them. The CDR3 runs 16 residues. The CDR3 DNA follows: TGTGCCAGCAGAAAAGTCTGGGGGGGCCTTGGAAACACCATATATTTT. Protein sequence: CASRKVWGGLGNTIYF.

The chain combines TRBV3-1 (or the pseudogene TRBV3-2) with TRBJ2-2; the match to TRBD1 covers 12 bases. V shed 2 bases and J 6 bases; nucleotides not matched to a gene: 4. The CDR3 loop spans 16 amino acids. The V gene's germline CDR1 is LGHDT and CDR2 YNNKEL (reference sequence). CDR3 coding DNA: TGTGCCAGCAGCCAACCGGGACAGGGGGCCGCCGGGGAGCTGTTTTTT. Protein: CASSQPGQGAAGELFF.

The chain is built from TRBV27 and TRBJ2-1; the match to TRBD2 covers 7 bases. Germline V CDR1 and CDR2: MNHEY, SMNVEV (reference sequence). The CDR3 contains 14 residues. The J segment lost 4 bases and the V segment lost 4 bases, leaving 4 bases of the junction unmatched. The CDR3: CASSSAGFYNEQFF. CDR3 nucleotides: TGTGCCAGCAGTTCAGCGGGGTTTTACAATGAGCAGTTCTTC.

The table lists this clone with a count of one. Other DNA sequences in this specimen translate into the identical CDR3. This chain connects TRBV5-1 to TRBJ2-7; 8 positions match TRBD1. CDR3 length: 15 residues. CDR1 is SGHRS and CDR2 is YFSETQ in the germline V gene. V was clipped by 1 base and J by 3 bases; unmatched bases: 6. The CDR3 nucleotides are TGCGCCAGCAGCTTGCAACCAGGACAGGGCTACGAGCAGTACTTC. Translation: CASSLQPGQGYEQYF.

This chain joins TRBV5-1 and TRBJ2-2, with 7 nucleotides matching TRBD1. There are 14 residues in the CDR3. The germline CDR1 and CDR2 sequences are SGHRS and YFSETQ. With V trimmed by 4 bases and J by 10 bases, 10 bases remained unmatched. The CDR3, as DNA: TGCGCCAGCAGCGCTGGACAGGTTCGGGAGGAGCTGTTTTTT. This sequence encodes CASSAGQVREELFF.

This clone was observed a handful of times. The J gene is TRBJ2-7, the V gene TRBV21-1; the table's TRBD2 call for D was not verified on the DNA. TRBV21-1 is shown as a pseudogene. The CDR3 covers 17 residues. The CDR3 nucleotides are TGTGCCAGTAGAGGGAGGGAGCTGCTCTTATTCTCCTACGAGCAGTACTTC. Its protein is CASRGRELLLFSYEQYF.

The chain is built from TRBV7-9 and TRBJ2-7; a weak D match, TRBD2 (5 bases). V lost 5 bases and J lost 7, with 15 bases in between. Germline values: CDR1 SEHNR, CDR2 FQNEAQ (reference sequence). CDR3 size: 13 residues. The CDR3 loop reads CASSPRTGKEQYF. The CDR3 DNA reads as TGTGCCAGCAGCCCGCGGACTGGAAAGGAGCAGTACTTC.

The genes are TRBV25-1 and TRBJ1-1, with 7 bases aligning to TRBD1. The CDR3 runs to 15 residues. Germline CDR1 and CDR2: MGHDK and SYGVNS. V dropped 0 bases and J dropped 3; count of bases not matched to a gene: 4. This CDR3 reads CASSEYHRGYTEAFF. The CDR3 DNA reads TGTGCCAGCAGTGAATATCACAGGGGTTACACTGAAGCTTTCTTT. Combining the CDR3 with reference TRBV25-1 and TRBJ1-1 gives the whole variable domain EADIYQTPRYLVIGTGKKITLECSQTMGHDKMYWYQQDPGMELHLIHYSYGVNSTEKGDLSSESTVSRIRTEHFPLTLESARPSHTSQYLCASSEYHRGYTEAFFGQGTRLTVV.

The gene calls are TRBV28 and TRBJ1-1; tentative D call: TRBD1 (5 bases). The CDR3 is 13 residues long. V lost 8 bases, J lost 0 bases, and 10 bases lay in between. Germline V gene lookup returns CDR1 MDHEN and CDR2 SYDVKM. In DNA, the CDR3 is TGTGCCAGCGAGGACACCTTGAACACTGAAGCTTTCTTT. Its protein is CASEDTLNTEAFF.

Turning to this clone: Other DNA sequences in the sample encode the same CDR3. This chain uses TRBV2 with TRBJ1-5, with 9 bases aligning to TRBD1. CDR1 and CDR2 from the germline V gene are SNHLY and FYNNEI. J was trimmed by 7 bases and V by 6 bases; bases with no gene match: 7. The CDR3 is made up of 14 amino acids. The CDR3: CASSGTGLGQPQHF. CDR3 nucleotides: TGTGCCAGCAGCGGGACAGGGCTTGGACAGCCCCAGCATTTT.

This sequence joins TRBV7-6 and TRBJ1-5; D gene uncertain. In germline, CDR1 is SGHVS, CDR2 FNYEAQ. With 1 base removed from V and 0 bases from J, the gap between germline ends came to 10 bases. The CDR3 loop spans 16 amino acids. DNA for the CDR3: TGTGCCAGCAGCTTAGTAGGAGGGTATAGCAATCAGCCCCAGCATTTT. It translates to CASSLVGGYSNQPQHF.

This chain joins TRBV6-5 and TRBJ1-3; no reliable D call. Germline V CDR1 and CDR2: MNHEY, SVGAGI. Trimming left V 8 bases short and J 4 bases short, with 15 bases between. There are 14 residues in the CDR3. The CDR3 region is CASGRPGGGNTIYF. In nucleotides, the CDR3 is TGTGCCAGCGGTCGACCGGGAGGAGGAAACACCATATATTTT.

J is TRBJ1-2 and V is TRBV28; TRBD1 matches 7 bases. The junction had 4 bases not matched to a gene; V was cut back by 2 bases and J by 4 bases. Germline lookup yields CDR1 MDHEN and CDR2 SYDVKM. The CDR3 covers 14 residues. CDR3 DNA: TGTGCCAGCAGTTTAACAGGGGAGGCCTATGGCTACACCTTC. Protein sequence: CASSLTGEAYGYTF.

The chain combines TRBV28 with TRBJ2-3; TRBD2 aligns across 7 bases. Germline lookup yields CDR1 MDHEN and CDR2 SYDVKM. The V gene end was trimmed by 7 bases and the J gene end by 6 bases; junction bases not matched to a gene: 13. The CDR3 consists of 15 residues. As DNA, the CDR3 is TGTGCCAGCACCCAATGGGGAGGGGAGGGTGATACGCAGTATTTT. Encoded protein: CASTQWGGEGDTQYF. Combining the CDR3 with reference TRBV28 and TRBJ2-3 gives the whole variable domain DVKVTQSSRYLVKRTGEKVFLECVQDMDHENMFWYRQDPGLGLRLIYFSYDVKMKEKGDIPEGYSVSREKKERFSLILESASTNQTSMYLCASTQWGGEGDTQYFGPGTRLTVL.

The rearrangement joins TRBV28 to TRBJ1-1; 7 bases match TRBD1. The J segment lost 4 bases and the V segment lost 6 bases, leaving 8 bases of the junction unmatched. This CDR3 comprises 14 residues. Germline V CDR1 and CDR2: MDHEN, SYDVKM. CDR3 bases: TGTGCCAGCAGCTTCCCCAGGGGGGTCACTGAAGCTTTCTTT. It specifies CASSFPRGVTEAFF.

V is TRBV28 and J is TRBJ1-4; TRBD1 is a possible D gene (5 bases). V was trimmed by 5 bases and J by 5 bases, leaving 12 bases between them. The CDR3 totals 14 residues. Per the germline V gene, CDR1 is MDHEN and CDR2 is SYDVKM. The CDR3 DNA is TGTGCCAGCAGTGACCAAAACAGGAATGAAAAACTGTTTTTT. Protein: CASSDQNRNEKLFF.

The genes are TRBV11-3 and TRBJ2-7; 8 bases agree with TRBD2. Germline values: CDR1 SGHNT, CDR2 YENEEA. Trimming took 3 bases from V and 3 from J; bases not matched to a gene: 7. The CDR3 has 15 residues. CDR3 sequence (DNA): TGTGCCAGCAGCTTTACAGCGGGAGAGTTCTACGAGCAGTACTTC. Its translation is CASSFTAGEFYEQYF.

The V gene is TRBV10-3, the J gene TRBJ1-2; 9 bases agree with TRBD1. This CDR3 spans 15 amino acids. The germline V gene has CDR1 ENHRY and CDR2 SYGVKD. The ends lost 4 bases at V and 2 bases at J; junction bases unmatched: 5. The CDR3 reads CAISVGTGGNYGYTF. The CDR3 DNA reads TGTGCCATCAGTGTAGGAACAGGGGGCAACTATGGCTACACCTTC.

The chain uses TRBV11-2 and TRBJ2-5, with D hard to call. The ends were cut back, 4 bases at V and 5 bases at J, with 5 bases in the middle. Germline V gives CDR1 SGHAT, CDR2 FQNNGV. The CDR3 has 11 amino acids. The CDR3 region has the DNA TGTGCCAGCAGCTCGCGGGAGACCCAGTACTTC. Residues: CASSSRETQYF.

The rearrangement joins TRBV12-2 to TRBJ2-5; TRBD1, the D gene given by the table, was not confirmed from the DNA. TRBV12-2 is deemed a pseudogene. This CDR3 is built from 15 residues. Here the CDR3 reads CASRLAGQGQETQYF. Written as DNA, the CDR3 is TGTGCAAGTCGCTTAGCAGGACAGGGGCAAGAGACCCAGTACTTC.

The rearrangement uses TRBV2 and TRBJ2-1; a possible D gene is TRBD2 (6 bases). CDR3 length equals 17 residues. Trimming took 1 base from V and 8 from J, leaving 21 bases between them. Per the germline V gene, CDR1 is SNHLY and CDR2 is FYNNEI. In DNA form, the CDR3 reads TGTGCCAGCAGTGAAGGCGGTTCGGGAGTAAAGCCTCATGAGCAGTTCTTC. Residues: CASSEGGSGVKPHEQFF.

The rearrangement uses TRBV5-1 and TRBJ2-7, with 8 bases matching TRBD1. Germline CDR1 SGHRS, CDR2 YFSETQ. This CDR3 spans 16 amino acids. The J segment lost 0 bases and the V segment lost 3 bases, leaving 8 bases of the junction unmatched. The CDR3 sequence: CASSSTGQVSSYEQYF. The CDR3 DNA reads TGCGCCAGCAGCTCTACGGGACAGGTGAGCTCCTACGAGCAGTACTTC. Combining the CDR3 with reference TRBV5-1 and TRBJ2-7 gives the whole variable domain KAGVTQTPRYLIKTRGQQVTLSCSPISGHRSVSWYQQTPGQGLQFLFEYFSETQRNKGNFPGRFSGRQFSNSRSEMNVSTLELGDSALYLCASSSTGQVSSYEQYFGPGTRLTVT.